A selection of T cell receptor beta chains follows, all from one sample in a study of Ad26.COV2.S vaccination and SARS-CoV-2 variants. Only in-frame clones appear in the TCRdb table, and some are missing; sequencing was by immunoSEQ multiplex PCR. The sample yields some 420,000 clones, 88% seen once. Source: peripheral blood, taken in a trial of Ad26.COV2.S vaccine versus placebo. The receptors shown here come from a person aged 18 to 65 who received the Ad26.COV2.S COVID-19 vaccine or a placebo. The CDR3 runs from the conserved cysteine through the conserved F or W. The D gene is left open where the match is weak.

.,TRBV19,TRBJ1-2,CASSIETGTAYGYTF,TGTGCCAGTAGTATTGAGACCGGGACGGCCTATGGCTACACCTTC
TRBD1,TRBV9,TRBJ1-2,CASSVSPTGAIYGYTF,TGTGCCAGCAGCGTATCCCCCACAGGGGCGATCTATGGCTACACCTTC
.,TRBV19,TRBJ1-1,CASSERGGDNTEAFF,TGTGCCAGTAGTGAAAGAGGGGGTGATAACACTGAAGCTTTCTTT
.,TRBV7-9,TRBJ2-3,CASSSGGWGTQYF,TGTGCCAGCAGCTCGGGCGGGTGGGGTACGCAGTATTTT
TRBD2,TRBV7-2,TRBJ2-1,CASSAFGTRNEQFF,TGTGCCAGCAGCGCCTTCGGGACTAGGAATGAGCAGTTCTTC
TRBD1,TRBV9,TRBJ1-5,CASSVYDRRQGRHYSNQPQHF,TGTGCCAGCAGCGTATATGACAGGAGACAGGGGAGACATTATAGCAATCAGCCCCAGCATTTT
.,TRBV15,TRBJ1-4,CATSRDPATPQNEKLFF,TGTGCCACCAGCAGAGACCCTGCGACACCACAGAATGAAAAACTGTTTTTT
.,TRBV27,TRBJ1-1,CASSLDGRLMNTEAFF,TGTGCCAGCAGTTTAGATGGACGACTGATGAACACTGAAGCTTTCTTT
.,TRBV7-2,TRBJ2-2,CASSPVGSTGELFF,TGTGCCAGCAGCCCTGTGGGGAGCACCGGGGAGCTGTTTTTT
.,TRBV6-5,TRBJ2-7,CASRPPGLGIYEQYF,TGTGCCAGCAGACCCCCCGGGTTAGGGATCTACGAGCAGTACTTC
.,TRBV6-2/TRBV6-3,TRBJ2-7,CASSLTLSYEQYF,TGTGCCAGCAGTTTGACGTTATCCTACGAGCAGTACTTC
TRBD1,TRBV7-2,TRBJ1-4,CASSPRGQSNEKLFF,TGTGCCAGCAGCCCGCGGGGACAGTCTAATGAAAAACTGTTTTTT
.,TRBV19,TRBJ1-5,CASSAAGHWGQPQHF,TGTGCCAGTAGTGCCGCAGGGCATTGGGGTCAGCCCCAGCATTTT
TRBD2,TRBV6-6,TRBJ2-3,CASSYSGTSGGDTQYF,TGTGCCAGCAGTTACTCCGGGACTAGCGGGGGTGATACGCAGTATTTT